This T cell receptor (beta chain) is from a study of blood T cell repertoires in COVID-19. Generated by immunoSEQ multiplex PCR, the TCRdb table keeps only in-frame clones and is missing some. The sample yields about 170,000 clones, roughly 84% seen once. Adults between roughly 18 and 95 years of age took part from 24 US areas. Cohorts were assigned according to the clinical history that participants reported. In Cohort 3, a recovered donor had either two negative PCRs, clearance, or symptom resolution. The germline V gene encodes CDR1 PRHDT and CDR2 FYEKMQ (reference sequence). CDR3 size: 14 residues. V dropped 5 bases and J dropped 13 bases, with 20 bases sitting between them.

V is TRBV13 and J is TRBJ1-4, with D tentatively TRBD1 (5 bases). The clonotype comes from a woman aged 45-60 years who had recovered from COVID-19. The sequencing input was PBMCs or T cells enriched from blood (not recorded which). The CDR3 DNA reads TGTGCCAGCAGCCTCGGGGGGTATGAAAGTGGACTGTTTTTT. It encodes CASSLGGYESGLFF.